Presented here are 29 T cell receptor beta chains from one specimen sequenced in a study of blood T cell repertoires in COVID-19. Profiling relied on immunoSEQ multiplex PCR, and the TCRdb table lists in-frame clones only, not all of them. The sample has under 300,000 clones; less than 90% are singletons. The sequenced sample consisted of peripheral blood. Receptors originate from a man aged 55 to 70 with acute or convalescent COVID-19.

The chain joins TRBV4-1 to TRBJ1-3; D gene unclear. There are 16 residues in the CDR3. Trimming left V 1 base short and J 4 bases short, with 14 bases between. Germline V lookup: CDR1 MGHRA, CDR2 YSYEKL. The DNA for the CDR3 is TGCGCCAGCAGCCAAGTAGGCGGGGTCTACGGAAACACCATATATTTT. Encoded protein: CASSQVGGVYGNTIYF.

The chain couples TRBV28 to TRBJ1-2; no definite D call. CDR3 length: 12 amino acids. V was trimmed by 3 bases and J by 7 bases, leaving 9 bases between them. CDR1 MDHEN and CDR2 SYDVKM come from the germline V gene. The DNA for the CDR3 is TGTGCCAGCAGTTTGCCGAGTACTGGCTACACCTTC. Translating it yields CASSLPSTGYTF.

The rearrangement joins TRBV9 to TRBJ1-4; D remains ambiguous. V was pared by 8 bases and J by 5 bases, with 22 bases between. The CDR3 runs 16 residues. Looked up from germline, CDR1 is SGDLS and CDR2 is YYNGEE. CDR3 bases: TGTGCCAGTAGCTTGGCGAGGAGCTCAGCGAATGAAAAACTGTTTTTT. Translating gives CASSLARSSANEKLFF.

The J gene is TRBJ2-1, the V gene TRBV13; maybe TRBD2 (6 bases). The CDR3 loop spans 16 amino acids. Germline V CDR1 and CDR2: PRHDT, FYEKMQ (reference sequence). V was cut by 7 bases and J by 5 bases, with 21 bases left in between. The CDR3: CASTLASYWEDNEQFF. CDR3 nucleotides: TGTGCCAGCACCCTCGCGAGCTATTGGGAGGACAATGAGCAGTTCTTC. The variable domain in full, completed from reference TRBV13 and TRBJ2-1, reads AAGVIQSPRHLIKEKRETATLKCYPIPRHDTVYWYQQGPGQDPQFLISFYEKMQSDKGSIPDRFSAQQFSDYHSELNMSSLELGDSALYFCASTLASYWEDNEQFFGPGTRLTVL.

This clone was found once. CDR3 DNA: TGTGCCAGTAGTATCAGGGGGCGATCCTACGAGCAGTACTTC. Translated: CASSIRGRSYEQYF. This chain connects TRBV19 to TRBJ2-7; TRBD1 matches at 8 bases. Germline CDR1 reads LNHDA; CDR2 reads SQIVND (reference sequence). The CDR3 runs to 14 residues. V shed 3 bases, J shed 1 base, and the junction held 2 bases outside the gene matches.

The chain has TRBV27 and TRBJ2-7; TRBD1 might be the D (5 bases). Germline-derived CDR1 and CDR2 are MNHEY and SMNVEV (reference sequence). Trimming left V 0 bases short and J 5 bases short, with 11 bases between. The CDR3 covers 14 residues. Here the CDR3 reads CASSLSARAHEQYF. CDR3 nucleotides: TGTGCCAGCAGTTTATCGGCCAGGGCCCACGAGCAGTACTTC.

The rearrangement uses TRBV6-2 or TRBV6-3 and TRBJ2-5, with TRBD2 matching over 8 bases. Germline lookup yields CDR1 MNHEY and CDR2 SVGEGT. This CDR3 region has 15 residues. V shed 7 bases and J 2 bases; nucleotides not matched to a gene: 9. The CDR3 bases are TGTGCCAGCATTTATAGCGGGAATACACAAGAGACCCAGTACTTC. Translating gives CASIYSGNTQETQYF.

The gene calls are TRBV19 and TRBJ1-1; 10 positions agree with TRBD1. The CDR3 contains 14 residues. Germline assignment: CDR1 LNHDA and CDR2 SQIVND (reference sequence). The junction had 4 bases not matched to a gene; V was cut back by 5 bases and J by 4 bases. This chain's CDR3 is CASSVRDRGTEAFF. Here the CDR3 DNA reads TGTGCCAGTAGTGTCCGGGACAGGGGCACTGAAGCTTTCTTT.

The V gene is TRBV11-2, the J gene TRBJ2-7; D uncertain. The CDR3 has 13 residues. Germline CDR1 reads SGHAT; CDR2 reads FQNNGV. The V gene lost 1 base and the J gene lost 4 bases, with 8 bases spanning the gap. The chain's CDR3 is CASSLVAQYEQYF. DNA for the CDR3: TGTGCCAGCAGCTTAGTGGCACAATACGAGCAGTACTTC.

The chain is built from TRBV19 and TRBJ2-5; TRBD2 aligns across 13 bases. The CDR3 contains 15 residues. Trimming removed 7 bases from V and 3 bases from J; junction bases left unmatched: 5. The germline V gene has CDR1 LNHDA and CDR2 SQIVND (reference sequence). The CDR3 DNA reads TGTGCCAGTACCCCCGGGACTAGCGGGAAAGAGACCCAGTACTTC. This gives the protein CASTPGTSGKETQYF.

This clone is a singleton in its sample. The V gene is TRBV6-5, the J gene TRBJ1-5; D is possibly TRBD1 (6 bases). The CDR3 extends over 15 amino acids. V lost 5 bases to trimming and J lost 0 bases, with 11 bases between them. The germline CDR1 and CDR2 sequences are MNHEY and SVGAGI. The CDR3: CASSPRTVSNQPQHF. CDR3 coding DNA: TGTGCCAGCAGTCCCCGGACAGTTAGCAATCAGCCCCAGCATTTT.

This chain links TRBV7-2 with TRBJ2-2, with D possibly being TRBD1 (6 bases). CDR3 length equals 14 residues. Trimming shortened V by 2 bases and J by 7 bases, and 11 bases separated the two germline ends. Germline values: CDR1 SGHTA, CDR2 FQGNSA. CDR3 coding DNA: TGTGCCAGCAGCTTATATCGGGACATCGGGGAGCTGTTTTTT. Amino acid sequence: CASSLYRDIGELFF.

J is TRBJ2-6 and V is TRBV27; D perhaps matches TRBD1 (5 bases). V was cut by 6 bases and J by 3 bases, with 12 bases left in between. Germline CDR1 and CDR2: MNHEY and SMNVEV (reference sequence). This CDR3 has 15 residues. The CDR3 bases are TGTGCCAGCAGCAAGCCAGGGCTTGGGGCCAACGTCCTGACTTTC. Translating gives CASSKPGLGANVLTF.

The chain recombines TRBV6-5 with TRBJ1-5; 9 nucleotides agree with TRBD1. This CDR3 contains 14 residues. The V gene end was trimmed by 5 bases and the J gene end by 5 bases; junction bases not matched to a gene: 4. CDR1 and CDR2 from the germline V gene are MNHEY and SVGAGI. The CDR3 DNA is TGTGCCAGCAGTCTGGACAGGGGTGATCAGCCCCAGCATTTT. Its protein is CASSLDRGDQPQHF.

The chain has TRBV11-3 and TRBJ1-1, with a weak D call TRBD1 (5 bases). The CDR3 runs to 15 residues. V lost 5 bases and J 0 bases, leaving 13 bases between the germline ends. Per the germline V gene, CDR1 is SGHNT and CDR2 is YENEEA. This CDR3 is CASSRRQNMNTEAFF. The CDR3 DNA sequence: TGTGCCAGCAGCCGGCGACAGAACATGAACACTGAAGCTTTCTTT.

The chain links TRBV5-1 to TRBJ1-1; 7 bases line up with TRBD1. Germline V gene lookup returns CDR1 SGHRS and CDR2 YFSETQ. J was trimmed by 3 bases and V by 3 bases; bases with no gene match: 2. CDR3 length: 13 residues. The CDR3 protein is CASSSGTDTEAFF. CDR3 nucleotides: TGCGCCAGCAGCTCCGGGACAGACACTGAAGCTTTCTTT.

This clone showed up just once. V and J are TRBV7-2 and TRBJ1-3; the match to TRBD1 covers 9 bases. CDR3 length: 17 amino acids. Germline CDR1 and CDR2: SGHTA and FQGNSA. Germline trimming cut 0 bases from V and 3 bases from J; bases unmatched to any gene: 6. CDR3 DNA: TGTGCCAGCAGCTTAGCCTCACAGGGGGCATTTGGAAACACCATATATTTT. Protein sequence: CASSLASQGAFGNTIYF.

The CDR3 sequence: CASSSRTGGARGANVLTF. DNA of the CDR3: TGTGCCAGCAGTTCTCGGACAGGGGGCGCGAGGGGGGCCAACGTCCTGACTTTC. This chain connects TRBV28 to TRBJ2-6, with 11 positions matching TRBD1. Germline CDR1 reads MDHEN; CDR2 reads SYDVKM. Trimming removed 4 bases from V and 4 bases from J; junction bases left unmatched: 9. The CDR3 is made up of 18 amino acids. The full variable domain, completed using reference TRBV28 and TRBJ2-6, is DVKVTQSSRYLVKRTGEKVFLECVQDMDHENMFWYRQDPGLGLRLIYFSYDVKMKEKGDIPEGYSVSREKKERFSLILESASTNQTSMYLCASSSRTGGARGANVLTFGAGSRLTVL.

This chain uses TRBV7-2 with TRBJ2-3; weak D call: TRBD1 (5 bases). V lost 4 bases, J lost 1 base, and 18 bases lay in between. The CDR3 loop spans 17 amino acids. Per the germline V gene, CDR1 is SGHTA and CDR2 is FQGNSA. CDR3 in amino acids: CASSYRPAGFRTDTQYF. CDR3 DNA: TGTGCCAGCAGCTATCGCCCCGCAGGGTTTCGCACAGATACGCAGTATTTT.

The chain couples TRBV21-1 to TRBJ2-7; TRBD1, as called in the table, went unchecked against the DNA. TRBV21-1 has pseudogene status. The CDR3 totals 13 residues. The CDR3 nucleotides read TGTGCCAGCAGCGAAACAGACCAGTACGAGCAGTACTTC. Its translation is CASSETDQYEQYF.

The chain has TRBV28 and TRBJ2-5; 8 bases align to TRBD2. The V segment lost 7 bases and the J segment 4 bases; nucleotides outside the gene matches: 5. CDR1 is MDHEN and CDR2 is SYDVKM in the germline V gene. CDR3 length: 13 amino acids. CDR3 in DNA: TGTGCCAGCATAAGCGGGAGAACAGAGACCCAGTACTTC. This encodes CASISGRTETQYF.

This chain links TRBV2 with TRBJ2-3; TRBD2 matches 9 bases. Germline values: CDR1 SNHLY, CDR2 FYNNEI. V lost 7 bases, J lost 5 bases, and 4 bases stayed unmatched. This CDR3 has 13 amino acids. The CDR3 DNA sequence: TGTGCCAGCACTGGACTAGCGCAAGATACGCAGTATTTT. It yields the protein CASTGLAQDTQYF.

A few counts support this clone. Other nucleotide sequences in the sample specify the same CDR3. J is TRBJ2-7 and V is TRBV6-6; D gene ambiguous. The length of the CDR3 is 11 residues. Germline V gives CDR1 MNHNY, CDR2 SVGAGI (reference sequence). The V end was cut by 6 bases, the J end by 1 base, with 4 bases between. The CDR3 is CASSPSYEQYF. The CDR3 nucleotides are TGTGCCAGCAGCCCTTCCTACGAGCAGTACTTC.

The chain has TRBV5-1 and TRBJ2-7, with 10 bases identical to TRBD2. This CDR3 is built from 15 residues. V was pared by 3 bases and J by 3 bases, with 6 bases of the junction left unmatched. CDR1 and CDR2 from the germline V gene are SGHRS and YFSETQ. The CDR3 DNA reads as TGCGCCAGCAGCTCGTCTAGCGGGAGTGGCTACGAGCAGTACTTC. Translation: CASSSSSGSGYEQYF.

The rearrangement joins TRBV6-2 or TRBV6-3 to TRBJ1-1; weak D call: TRBD1 (6 bases). Germline CDR1 is MNHEY and CDR2 is SVGEGT. The V and J ends lost 2 bases and 5 bases respectively, with 12 bases between them. The CDR3 is 14 residues long. The CDR3 region has the DNA TGTGCCAGCAGTTACACAAAACAGGGAACTGAAGCTTTCTTT. It codes for CASSYTKQGTEAFF.

V gene TRBV6-5 combines with J gene TRBJ2-6; a possible D gene is TRBD2 (6 bases). With 7 bases removed from V and 4 bases from J, the gap between germline ends came to 14 bases. Per germline, CDR1 MNHEY and CDR2 SVGAGI. The CDR3 is made up of 15 amino acids. This chain's CDR3 is CASTDGSLGANVLTF. DNA of the CDR3: TGTGCCAGCACCGACGGGAGTCTGGGGGCCAACGTCCTGACTTTC.

V and J are TRBV10-1 and TRBJ2-7, with unresolved D. This CDR3 has 16 amino acids. Germline CDR1 reads WNHNN; CDR2 reads SYGVQD (reference sequence). Trimming cost V 0 bases and J 0 bases, with 12 bases left between them. The CDR3 DNA follows: TGCGCCAGCAGTGAGTCGATTAGGTGGGCCTCCTACGAGCAGTACTTC. Amino acids: CASSESIRWASYEQYF.

This clone occurred a few times. The chain is built from TRBV21-1 and TRBJ2-7; the table's D gene call, TRBD1, was not cross checked with the DNA. TRBV21-1 is deemed a pseudogene. The CDR3 covers 12 residues. DNA for the CDR3: TGTGCCAGCTACAGGGAAGGGAACGAGCAGTACTTC. It yields the protein CASYREGNEQYF.

The chain links TRBV5-1 to TRBJ1-4, with 9 bases aligning to TRBD1. CDR3 length: 15 amino acids. J lost 7 bases, V lost 5 bases, and 9 bases had no gene match. Germline V CDR1 and CDR2: SGHRS, YFSETQ. Here the CDR3 DNA reads TGCGCCAGCAGTTTGAATACAGGGGGCGTTGAAAAACTGTTTTTT. It yields the protein CASSLNTGGVEKLFF.